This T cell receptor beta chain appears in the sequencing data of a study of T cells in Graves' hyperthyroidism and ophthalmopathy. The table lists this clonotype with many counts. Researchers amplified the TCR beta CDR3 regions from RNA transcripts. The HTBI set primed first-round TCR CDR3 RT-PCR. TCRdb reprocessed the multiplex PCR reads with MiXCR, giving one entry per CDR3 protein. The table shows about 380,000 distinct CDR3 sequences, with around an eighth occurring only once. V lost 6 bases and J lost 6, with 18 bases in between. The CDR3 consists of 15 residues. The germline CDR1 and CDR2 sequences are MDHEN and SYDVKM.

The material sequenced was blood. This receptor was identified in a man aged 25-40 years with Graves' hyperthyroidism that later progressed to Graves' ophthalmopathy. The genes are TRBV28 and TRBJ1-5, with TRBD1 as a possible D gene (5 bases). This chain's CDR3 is CASSVWRGDSQPQHF. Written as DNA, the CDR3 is TGTGCCAGCAGCGTCTGGAGGGGAGACAGTCAGCCCCAGCATTTT.